This T cell receptor (beta chain) was identified during a study of shared clonotypes between healthy human individuals. Looking at the study overall: Researchers assigned three CD4 naive, three CD4 memory, two CD8 naive and one CD8 memory plate to each donor.

Germline V gene lookup returns CDR1 MGHDK and CDR2 SYGVNS. J was trimmed by 6 bases and V by 5 bases; bases with no gene match: 8. This CDR3 is 15 amino acids long. A few counts support this clone. The target antigen is unknown. Points from the study as a whole: Sorted-subset sequencing, rarefaction showed, was incomplete despite large depth.

The table came from immunoSEQ multiplex PCR; TCRdb's copy has only in-frame clones and leaves some out. The sample holds under 85,000 clones; 62% are singletons and the top ten take over 50%. Together with CD45RO+ cells, CCR7-negative CD45RA+ TemRA cells were included in CD8 memory. Sequencing was performed on memory CD8+ T cells sorted from blood. Described subset: CD45RO+ cells pooled with CCR7-negative TemRA cells. The rearrangement uses TRBV25-1 and TRBJ1-5, with 9 bases aligning to TRBD1. This clonotype originated in a man aged 25-45 years in good health. DNA for the CDR3: TGTGCCAGCAGTTCCGGGACAGGGCCCCCTCAGCCCCAGCATTTT. This gives the protein CASSSGTGPPQPQHF. Full variable domain (missing parts from reference TRBV25-1 and TRBJ1-5): EADIYQTPRYLVIGTGKKITLECSQTMGHDKMYWYQQDPGMELHLIHYSYGVNSTEKGDLSSESTVSRIRTEHFPLTLESARPSHTSQYLCASSSGTGPPQPQHFGDGTRLSIL.